This entry describes one T cell receptor beta chain. The protocol was immunoSEQ multiplex PCR, while the TCRdb copy is restricted to in-frame clones and leaves out a portion. The sample lists fewer than 250,000 clones; approximately 88% were seen once. V lost 5 bases to trimming and J lost 6 bases; unmatched junction nucleotides: 9. The germline V gene encodes CDR1 SEHNR and CDR2 FQNEAQ (reference sequence). The CDR3 extends over 14 amino acids. The data stem from a study of blood T cell repertoires in COVID-19. Two consecutive negative NP/OP PCR tests, clearance, or resolved symptoms defined Cohort 3 recovery.

This TCR was recovered from a young woman who had recovered from COVID-19. Sequencing was performed on PBMCs or T cells enriched from blood (not recorded which). The chain combines TRBV7-9 with TRBJ1-2, with 7 bases lining up with TRBD1. Written as DNA, the CDR3 is TGTGCCAGCAGCCCCAGACCTACAGGGGATGGCTACACCTTC. The encoded protein is CASSPRPTGDGYTF.